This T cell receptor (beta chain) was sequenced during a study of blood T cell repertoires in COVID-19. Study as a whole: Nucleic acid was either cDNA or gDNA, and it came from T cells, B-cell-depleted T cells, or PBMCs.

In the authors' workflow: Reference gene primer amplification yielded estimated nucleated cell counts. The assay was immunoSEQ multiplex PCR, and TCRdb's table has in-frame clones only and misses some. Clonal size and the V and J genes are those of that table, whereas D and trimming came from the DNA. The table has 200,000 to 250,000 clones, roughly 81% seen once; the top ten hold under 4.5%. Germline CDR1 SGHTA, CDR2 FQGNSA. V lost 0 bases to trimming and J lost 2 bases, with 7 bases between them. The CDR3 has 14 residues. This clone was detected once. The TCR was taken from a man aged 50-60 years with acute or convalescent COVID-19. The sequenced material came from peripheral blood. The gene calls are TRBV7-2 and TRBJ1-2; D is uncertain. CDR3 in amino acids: CASSLASINYGYTF. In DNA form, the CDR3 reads TGTGCCAGCAGCTTAGCGAGCATAAACTATGGCTACACCTTC.